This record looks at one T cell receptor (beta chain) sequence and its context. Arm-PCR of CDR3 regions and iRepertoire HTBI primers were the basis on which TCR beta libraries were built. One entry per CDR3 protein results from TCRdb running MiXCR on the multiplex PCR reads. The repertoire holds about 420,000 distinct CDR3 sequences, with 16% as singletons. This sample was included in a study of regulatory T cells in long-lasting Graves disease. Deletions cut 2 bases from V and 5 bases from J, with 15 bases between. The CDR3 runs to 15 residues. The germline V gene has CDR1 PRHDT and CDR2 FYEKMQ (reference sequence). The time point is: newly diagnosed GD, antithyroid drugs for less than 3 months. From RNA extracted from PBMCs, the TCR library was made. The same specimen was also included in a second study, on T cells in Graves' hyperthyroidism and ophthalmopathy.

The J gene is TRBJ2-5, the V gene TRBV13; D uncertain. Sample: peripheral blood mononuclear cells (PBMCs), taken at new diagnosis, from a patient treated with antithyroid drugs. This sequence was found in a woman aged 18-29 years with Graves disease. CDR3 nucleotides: TGTGCCAGCAGCTTAACGGGTGGTGGGCTTGAGACCCAGTACTTC. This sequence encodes CASSLTGGGLETQYF.